The 23 T cell receptor beta chains given below trace back to one sample, sequenced in a study of T cells expressing NK-cell markers. Using the 5' RACE reads, TCRdb records one entry per CDR3 protein without DNA. The repertoire shows about 150,000 distinct CDR3 sequences; the top ten hold 20%. Sequencing was done on a sample of blood T cells: a sorted CD56 or NKG2C T cell subset, CD4+ or CD8+ T cells, or bulk PBMC T cells (not recorded which). The source of these receptors is a man aged 18 to 70 in good health.

The V gene is TRBV27, the J gene TRBJ2-1; TCRdb designates TRBD1, a call that cannot be tested without DNA. CDR1 and CDR2 from the germline V gene are MNHEY and SMNVEV (reference sequence). This CDR3 comprises 15 residues. The CDR3 sequence: CASSLGGYQGNEQFF.

This chain joins TRBV27 and TRBJ1-1; no DNA is available, so the TRBD1 call from TCRdb remains unchecked. The CDR3 spans 14 residues. Germline V gene data show CDR1 as MNHEY and CDR2 as SMNVEV (reference sequence). Here the CDR3 reads CATRAIGANTEAFF.

The chain combines TRBV7-7 with TRBJ2-5; TCRdb's D call, TRBD1, is unchecked because there is no DNA. CDR3 size: 15 residues. Germline CDR1 SSHAT, CDR2 FNYEAQ (reference sequence). This chain's CDR3 is CASSPGQVNEETQYF.

This chain joins TRBV6-5 and TRBJ2-1; TCRdb indicates TRBD1, and absent DNA this call remains unverified. CDR3 size: 15 residues. Germline values: CDR1 MNHEY, CDR2 SVGAGI. CDR3: CASSYAAGAFNEQFF.

The rearrangement uses TRBV11-1 and TRBJ2-1; with no DNA, the TCRdb D assignment of TRBD2 cannot be verified. Per the germline V gene, CDR1 is SGHAT and CDR2 is FQDESV (reference sequence). This CDR3 contains 19 residues. The CDR3 sequence: CASSPVPGLAGGSYNEQFF.

The V gene is TRBV11-1, the J gene TRBJ2-1; TCRdb proposes TRBD1, but this gene call is untestable without DNA. In germline, CDR1 is SGHAT, CDR2 FQDESV (reference sequence). The CDR3 totals 18 residues. The CDR3 loop reads CASSIGDQGVLGLDEQFF.

The chain recombines TRBV7-2 with TRBJ2-3; there is no DNA to check the TCRdb D call of TRBD2. The CDR3 spans 15 residues. The germline CDR1 and CDR2 sequences are SGHTA and FQGNSA. The CDR3 sequence is CASSWTSGSADTQYF.

This chain joins TRBV20-1 and TRBJ1-1. CDR1 and CDR2 from the germline V gene are DFQATT and SNEGSKA (reference sequence). The CDR3 runs 16 residues. The chain's CDR3 is CSAIGALQGLNTEAFF.

The V and J genes are TRBV9 and TRBJ2-3; TCRdb outputs TRBD1, but without DNA this stays unchecked. The germline CDR1 and CDR2 sequences are SGDLS and YYNGEE. This CDR3 spans 18 amino acids. CDR3 sequence reads: CASSVVGGPITSTDTQYF.

The J gene is TRBJ2-3, the V gene TRBV10-3; TCRdb proposes TRBD1, but this gene call is untestable without DNA. Germline values: CDR1 ENHRY, CDR2 SYGVKD. CDR3 length: 15 amino acids. This chain's CDR3 is CAISESQGGTDTQYF.

This chain uses TRBV15 with TRBJ2-4; TCRdb selects TRBD2, and the lack of DNA leaves this call unchecked. CDR1 is LNHNV and CDR2 is YYDKDF in the germline V gene (reference sequence). The CDR3 sequence is 14 residues long. This CDR3 reads CATTTGTSGNIQYF.

This chain connects TRBV7-8 to TRBJ1-3; TCRdb's D call of TRBD1 is untestable without DNA. There are 16 residues in the CDR3. Germline V gene lookup returns CDR1 SGHVS and CDR2 FQNEAQ. The CDR3 here is CASSLGQGAGGNTIYF.

V and J are TRBV6-5 and TRBJ1-1. This CDR3 comprises 15 residues. From germline, CDR1 is MNHEY and CDR2 SVGAGI. CDR3 in amino acids: CASSSDYEAFVKAFF.

The genes are TRBV14 and TRBJ1-6; with no DNA, the TCRdb D assignment of TRBD1 cannot be verified. The length of the CDR3 is 15 residues. Germline assignment: CDR1 SGHDN and CDR2 FVKESK. CDR3 in amino acids: CASSPTGIYNSPLHF.

The rearrangement joins TRBV3-1 to TRBJ1-3; the TRBD1 assignment by TCRdb is unverifiable without DNA. The CDR3 has 15 amino acids. The germline V gene encodes CDR1 LGHDT and CDR2 YNNKEL (reference sequence). Here the CDR3 reads CASSRRGQVGNTIYF.

The chain couples TRBV9 to TRBJ2-5; with no DNA, the TCRdb D assignment of TRBD2 cannot be verified. This CDR3 comprises 17 residues. Germline V lookup: CDR1 SGDLS, CDR2 YYNGEE. The CDR3: CASSEGLAGGRQETQYF.

The chain employs TRBV5-1 and TRBJ2-3. CDR1 and CDR2 (germline): SGHRS, YFSETQ. CDR3 length equals 13 residues. The CDR3 protein is CASSSRTQDTQYF.

The V gene is TRBV28, the J gene TRBJ2-1; TCRdb names TRBD2, which stays unverified in the absence of DNA. This CDR3 spans 14 amino acids. Germline lookup yields CDR1 MDHEN and CDR2 SYDVKM. CDR3 sequence reads: CASSLPGGDNEQFF.

The chain couples TRBV12-3 or TRBV12-4 to TRBJ1-6; without DNA, the TCRdb call of TRBD1 cannot be checked. The CDR3 is made up of 16 amino acids. CDR3 sequence reads: CASSLTREADNSPLHF.

This sequence joins TRBV6-1 and TRBJ2-1; TCRdb outputs TRBD1, but without DNA this stays unchecked. This CDR3 has 15 residues. The germline gives CDR1 MNHNS, CDR2 SASEGT. CDR3 loop: CASRDRGPVYNEQFF.

The genes are TRBV3-1 and TRBJ2-1; TCRdb's D call of TRBD2 is untestable without DNA. CDR3 length equals 18 residues. Germline V CDR1 and CDR2: LGHDT, YNNKEL (reference sequence). CDR3 protein: CASSQALPGTISYNEQFF.

The rearrangement uses TRBV4-1 and TRBJ2-3. Germline CDR1 MGHRA, CDR2 YSYEKL. The CDR3 loop spans 16 amino acids. CDR3 residues: CASSQGGRSSTDTQYF.

The chain joins TRBV12-3 or TRBV12-4 to TRBJ2-3; with no DNA, the TCRdb D assignment of TRBD2 cannot be verified. The CDR3 extends over 17 amino acids. This chain's CDR3 is CASSFGLAGVAGDTQYF.